A selection of T cell receptor beta chains follows, all from one sample in a study of human T cells and chemical hapten exposure. In TCRdb, the RACE reads were re-called with MiXCR into one record per CDR3 protein. Of under 200,000 distinct CDR3 sequences in the sample, around 30% were seen once. The source material was whole blood, sampled in connection with sensitization to the hapten diphenylcyclopropenone (DPC). The receptors stem from a woman in her 30s with alopecia areata. Some clones in this sample may be carry-over from other donors' samples. Each CDR3 is given with its conserved first and last residue. D genes are given only for firm matches. Part of the rows lack a size; the others show once, few, many or a class for expanded clones.

TRBJ1-2,.,TRBV15,.,TGTGCCACCAGCAGATCAGATGGGCCCTATGGCTACACCTTC,CATSRSDGPYGYTF
TRBJ1-1,TRBD1,TRBV29-1,.,TGCAGCAATAAGGGGACAGGGAACACTGAAGCTTTCTTT,CSNKGTGNTEAFF
TRBJ2-5,.,TRBV29-1,.,TGCAGCGTTGGAGGGGGAGCCGAGACCCAGTACTTC,CSVGGGAETQYF
TRBJ1-3,.,TRBV14,.,TGTGCCAGCAGCCAAGCCCCAGGATCTGGAAACACCATATATTTT,CASSQAPGSGNTIYF
TRBJ2-7,TRBD2,TRBV6-2/TRBV6-3,.,TGTGCCAGCAGCCAGATCAAACTAGCGGGACTTCTCTACGAGCAGTACTTC,CASSQIKLAGLLYEQYF
TRBJ2-2,.,TRBV7-9,.,TGTGCCAGCAGCCCAGAGGCCGGGGTCCGGGAGCTGTTTTTT,CASSPEAGVRELFF
TRBJ2-2,.,TRBV30,.,TGTGCCTGGAATAAAGGGGCCGGGGAGCTGTTTTTT,CAWNKGAGELFF
TRBJ1-4,.,TRBV4-2,.,TGTGCCAGCAGCCAAGATCGGGTTACTAATGAAAAACTGTTTTTT,CASSQDRVTNEKLFF
TRBJ1-4,.,TRBV4-2,once,TGTGCCAGCAGCCAAGAAAGCCGGGCCCAACGAAAACTGTTTTTT,CASSQESRAQRKLFF
TRBJ1-3,.,TRBV4-1,few,TGCGCCAGCAGCCAAGCTCGGACAGCTGGAAACACCATATATTTT,CASSQARTAGNTIYF
TRBJ1-4,.,TRBV28,.,TGTGCCAGCCGAGGGGTGACTGAAAAACTGTTTTTT,CASRGVTEKLFF
TRBJ2-5,.,TRBV3-1,.,TGTGCCAGCAGCCAAGATATTGGGCAGAAAGAGACCCAGTACTTC,CASSQDIGQKETQYF
TRBJ2-7,.,TRBV30,few,TGTGCCTGGAGCCTCGGTGGTGGGGAGCAGTACTTC,CAWSLGGGEQYF
TRBJ2-1,TRBD1,TRBV7-9,.,TGTGCCAGCAGGGGGACAGAGTACAATGAGCAGTTCTTC,CASRGTEYNEQFF
TRBJ2-2,.,TRBV9,few,TGTGCCAGCAGCGTAGGACAGATTAACACCGGGGAGCTGTTTTTT,CASSVGQINTGELFF
TRBJ1-6,TRBD1,TRBV7-9,.,TGTACCAGCAGCGGGGACAGGGGGGTGTATAATTCACCCCTCCACTTT,CTSSGDRGVYNSPLHF
TRBJ1-6,TRBD1,TRBV25-1,.,TGTGCCAGCAGTCCCCTGGACAGGGAGAATTCACCCCTCCACTTT,CASSPLDRENSPLHF
TRBJ1-5,.,TRBV2,few,TGTGCCAGCAGTGGCGGGCGTACTGGCTTCGGTCAGCCCCAGCATTTT,CASSGGRTGFGQPQHF
TRBJ1-4,.,TRBV28,.,TGTGCCAGCAGCCACCATGCAACTAATGAAAAACTGTTTTTT,CASSHHATNEKLFF
TRBJ1-4,TRBD1,TRBV4-2,.,TGTGCCAGCAGCCAAGATGCCCGGCAGGGGGCTAATGAAAAACTGTTTTTT,CASSQDARQGANEKLFF
TRBJ1-6,.,TRBV4-3,few,TGCGCCAGCAGCCACGACCTCCAGGGGAATTCACCCCTCCACTTT,CASSHDLQGNSPLHF
TRBJ2-1,.,TRBV7-2,many,TGTGCCAGCAGCTTAGTCGGGACCGCGGATGAGCAGTTCTTC,CASSLVGTADEQFF
TRBJ2-5,.,TRBV6-2/TRBV6-3,.,TGTGCCAGCAGTTACTCGGGGTGGAACGAAGAGACCCAGTACTTC,CASSYSGWNEETQYF
TRBJ1-1,.,TRBV29-1,many,TGCAGCGTGGCCCCCAGGGACACTGAAGCTTTCTTT,CSVAPRDTEAFF
TRBJ2-1,.,TRBV11-2,few,TGTGCCAGCAGCTTTGGTGAGCAGTTCTTC,CASSFGEQFF
TRBJ2-2,.,TRBV10-2,few,TGCGCCAGCAGTGAGAGGGGGGCTTATAACACCGGGGAGCTGTTTTTT,CASSERGAYNTGELFF
TRBJ1-1,TRBD1,TRBV5-1,few,TGCGCCAGCAGCTTGACAGGGGGGAGAACTGAAGCTTTCTTT,CASSLTGGRTEAFF
TRBJ2-5,TRBD1,TRBV29-1,many,TGCAGCGTTGGACCCGCAGGGGGCCAAGAGACCCAGTACTTC,CSVGPAGGQETQYF
TRBJ2-7,TRBD1,TRBV27,.,TGTGCCAGCAGTTTATATCCAGGGGGCGAGCAGTACTTC,CASSLYPGGEQYF
TRBJ2-7,TRBD2,TRBV28,few,TGTGCCAGCAGTACCCCCGGGACTAGCGGGAGATACGAGCAGTACTTC,CASSTPGTSGRYEQYF
TRBJ1-1,.,TRBV9,many,TGTGCCAGCAGCAAGGGACGGATGAACACTGAAGCTTTCTTT,CASSKGRMNTEAFF
TRBJ1-2,.,TRBV28,.,TGTGCCAGCAGTTTTTTGGGCAGTAACTATGGCTACACCTTC,CASSFLGSNYGYTF
TRBJ1-1,.,TRBV28,.,TGTGCCAGCAGTTTCGCGGGGTTTGAAGCTTTCTTT,CASSFAGFEAFF
TRBJ2-4,.,TRBV4-3,few,TGCGCCAGCAGCCAACACCTGACAGACCTAAACATTCAGTACTTC,CASSQHLTDLNIQYF
TRBJ2-5,.,TRBV6-1,.,TGTGCCAGCAGTGAACGTGAAAGACTCGGGCGGGAGACCCAGTACTTC,CASSERERLGRETQYF
TRBJ1-1,.,TRBV4-1,.,TGCGCCAGCAGCCGATTGGGGGATATGAACACTGAAGCTTTCTTT,CASSRLGDMNTEAFF
TRBJ2-1,TRBD2,TRBV28,.,TGTGCCAGCAGTCACCTAGCGGGAGGCGACAATGAGCAGTTCTTC,CASSHLAGGDNEQFF
TRBJ2-7,TRBD1,TRBV5-1,.,TGCGCCAGCAGCTTAGGACAGGCTTCCTACGAGCAGTACTTC,CASSLGQASYEQYF
TRBJ1-1,TRBD1,TRBV5-1,.,TGCGCCAGCAGCTTGGGACAGGGGACGTTGGGCACTGAAGCTTTCTTT,CASSLGQGTLGTEAFF
TRBJ2-2,TRBD1,TRBV5-1,.,TGCGCCAGCAGCTCAAACAGGGGGAACACCGGGGAGCTGTTTTTT,CASSSNRGNTGELFF
TRBJ2-1,TRBD2,TRBV27,.,TGTGCCAGCAGTCCACTACGACTAGCGGACGAAATGAATGAGCAGTTCTTC,CASSPLRLADEMNEQFF
TRBJ2-2,TRBD2,TRBV29-1,.,TGCAGCGTTTCGGGCGGGAGAGGAACCGGGGAGCTGTTTTTT,CSVSGGRGTGELFF
TRBJ1-1,.,TRBV14,few,TGTGCCAGCAGCCAAACTACAGGTACTGAAGCTTTCTTT,CASSQTTGTEAFF
TRBJ2-5,TRBD1,TRBV27,.,TGTGCCAGCAGGGCTTGGACAGGAGAAGAGACCCAGTACTTC,CASRAWTGEETQYF
TRBJ2-7,.,TRBV27,few,TGTGCCAGCAGGCCTCAGGGGGAGCGGGTGGAGCAGTACTTC,CASRPQGERVEQYF
TRBJ2-3,.,TRBV13,.,TGTGCCAGCAGCATAAGGACGGGCACAGATACGCAGTATTTT,CASSIRTGTDTQYF
TRBJ2-7,TRBD2,TRBV20-1,.,TGCAGTGCTAGAAAACTAGCGGCTAACTACGAGCAGTACTTC,CSARKLAANYEQYF
TRBJ1-2,TRBD1,TRBV6-2/TRBV6-3,few,TGTGCCAGCAGTTACATCGGACAGGGATGGTATGGCTACACCTTC,CASSYIGQGWYGYTF
TRBJ1-5,.,TRBV12-3/TRBV12-4,many,TGTGCCAGCAGTTTAACCGGGGACCAGCCCCAGCATTTT,CASSLTGDQPQHF
TRBJ1-6,TRBD1,TRBV25-1,.,TGTGCCAGCAGTGATTTCGACAGGGCTAATTCACCCCTCCACTTT,CASSDFDRANSPLHF
TRBJ2-7,.,TRBV7-9,few,TGTGCCAGCAGCTTAGACCTAGACCCCTACGAGCAGTACTTC,CASSLDLDPYEQYF
TRBJ2-1,.,TRBV11-1,.,TGTGCCAGCAGCATTGGCCGGATTAATGAGCAGTTCTTC,CASSIGRINEQFF
TRBJ1-1,TRBD1,TRBV6-4,few,TGTGCCAGCAGCCCTGGACAGGGGAACACTGAAGCTTTCTTT,CASSPGQGNTEAFF
TRBJ2-3,TRBD1,TRBV29-1,many,TGCAGCGGTGCCGGGACAGGGGGCGCAGATACGCAGTATTTT,CSGAGTGGADTQYF
TRBJ2-7,TRBD1,TRBV7-2,.,TGTGCCAGTGGAACAGGGGGCTGGTACGAGCAGTACTTC,CASGTGGWYEQYF
TRBJ2-1,TRBD2,TRBV11-1,.,TGTGCCAGCAGCTTAGAGGGACTAGGAAGCAACAATGAGCAGTTCTTC,CASSLEGLGSNNEQFF
TRBJ2-3,.,TRBV6-1,few,TGTGCCAGCAGTGCAACGGGATCACACGTCGATACGCAGTATTTT,CASSATGSHVDTQYF
TRBJ2-7,TRBD1,TRBV4-3,many,TGCGCCAGCAGCCAAGAGTCCCTAATCGGGACAGGCCCCTACGAGCAGTACTTC,CASSQESLIGTGPYEQYF
TRBJ1-2,TRBD1,TRBV20-1,.,TGCAGTGCTCGGACAGGGACCTATGGCTACACCTTC,CSARTGTYGYTF
TRBJ1-5,.,TRBV19,few,TGTGCCAGTAGTCTTCGGTTAGATAGCAATCAGCCCCAGCATTTT,CASSLRLDSNQPQHF